The 10 T cell receptor beta chains presented below share a single source sample, sequenced in a study of blood T cell repertoires in COVID-19. Here immunoSEQ multiplex PCR was the method, and the copy in TCRdb shows in-frame clones only, minus some. The data contain approximately 50,000 clones, about 80% of them singletons. Sequences were obtained from peripheral blood. These receptors all come from a man in his 70s with acute or convalescent COVID-19.

The chain's CDR3 is CASSNLGQNEQYF. The DNA for the CDR3 is TGTGCCAGCAGCAACCTAGGCCAAAACGAGCAGTACTTC. V usage is TRBV28 and J usage is TRBJ2-7; no reliable D call. Trimming cost V 6 bases and J 5 bases, with 14 bases left between them. The germline V gene has CDR1 MDHEN and CDR2 SYDVKM. There are 13 residues in the CDR3.

This clone is medium-sized (0.01 to 0.1%) in the sample. Distinct nucleotide sequences in the sample also encode this CDR3. The chain has TRBV11-2 and TRBJ1-5; 8 bases fit TRBD1. The CDR3 is 14 residues long. Trimming at V came to 5 bases and at J to 4 bases, leaving 4 bases not matched to a gene. CDR1 is SGHAT, CDR2 FQNNGV, per germline. The CDR3 here is CASSQDRGNQPQHF. The DNA of the CDR3 is TGTGCCAGCAGCCAAGACAGGGGTAATCAGCCCCAGCATTTT. Full variable domain (remainder filled in from reference TRBV11-2 and TRBJ1-5): EAGVAQSPRYKIIEKRQSVAFWCNPISGHATLYWYQQILGQGPKLLIQFQNNGVVDDSQLPKDRFSAERLKGVDSTLKIQPAKLEDSAVYLCASSQDRGNQPQHFGDGTRLSIL.

The chain combines TRBV7-8 with TRBJ2-1, with 7 bases identical to TRBD2. The J segment lost 2 bases and the V segment lost 5 bases, leaving 6 bases of the junction unmatched. Germline lookup yields CDR1 SGHVS and CDR2 FQNEAQ. This CDR3 has 15 residues. CDR3 in amino acids: CASSPSGVTYNEQFF. The CDR3 bases are TGTGCCAGCAGCCCCAGCGGGGTAACCTACAATGAGCAGTTCTTC.

The chain recombines TRBV2 with TRBJ2-1; D gene unclear. The CDR3 spans 11 residues. In germline, CDR1 is SNHLY, CDR2 FYNNEI. Written as DNA, the CDR3 is TGTGTTAGCAGACAATACAATGAGCAGTTCTTC. It specifies CVSRQYNEQFF.

The genes are TRBV6-5 and TRBJ2-1, with 7 bases identical to TRBD2. The CDR3 length is 14 residues. Germline V gene lookup returns CDR1 MNHEY and CDR2 SVGAGI. The V segment lost 0 bases and the J segment 9 bases; nucleotides outside the gene matches: 5. This CDR3 is CASSYSPLAAEQFF. The CDR3 DNA reads TGTGCCAGCAGTTACTCTCCCCTAGCGGCTGAGCAGTTCTTC.

The chain joins TRBV29-1 to TRBJ1-2, with 7 bases that match TRBD1. The CDR3 length is 14 residues. Germline assignment: CDR1 SQVTM and CDR2 ANQGSEA. The V segment lost 6 bases and the J segment 4 bases; nucleotides outside the gene matches: 11. The CDR3 loop is CSVRTDRDGYGYTF. The DNA for the CDR3 is TGCAGCGTCCGAACCGACAGGGATGGCTATGGCTACACCTTC.

The count of this clone is one. V and J are TRBV5-4 and TRBJ1-4; 9 bases fit TRBD1. Germline loops: CDR1 SGHNT, CDR2 YYREEE (reference sequence). Unmatched junction bases numbered 10, after V lost 3 bases and J lost 7 bases. The CDR3 is made up of 16 amino acids. The CDR3 DNA follows: TGTGCCAGCAGCTCTAGGACAGGGGCGCCTGGTGAAAAACTGTTTTTT. It translates to CASSSRTGAPGEKLFF.

This chain connects TRBV3-1 (or the pseudogene TRBV3-2) to TRBJ1-1, with no clear D. The CDR3 covers 15 residues. The V end was cut by 4 bases, the J end by 1 base, with 13 bases between. Germline V gives CDR1 LGHDT, CDR2 YNNKEL (reference sequence). CDR3 coding DNA: TGTGCCAGCAGCCCTCGATTCACAGAGAACACTGAAGCTTTCTTT. Its translation: CASSPRFTENTEAFF.

The gene calls are TRBV19 and TRBJ2-3; 7 positions match TRBD1. This CDR3 contains 14 residues. Germline V gene lookup returns CDR1 LNHDA and CDR2 SQIVND (reference sequence). J was trimmed by 2 bases and V by 6 bases; bases with no gene match: 5. The CDR3 DNA follows: TGTGCCAGTAGCACAGGGGCCCTCACAGATACGCAGTATTTT. The encoded protein is CASSTGALTDTQYF.

The rearrangement links TRBV5-1 to TRBJ2-5; TRBD1 might be the D (5 bases). V lost 4 bases, J lost 1 base, and 17 bases lay in between. From germline, CDR1 is SGHRS and CDR2 YFSETQ. The CDR3 has 16 amino acids. The CDR3 DNA is TGCGCCAGCAGCCTCGCAGGGTTAACCCGCCAAGAGACCCAGTACTTC. Amino acids: CASSLAGLTRQETQYF. The complete variable domain, with remaining parts taken from reference TRBV5-1 and TRBJ2-5, reads KAGVTQTPRYLIKTRGQQVTLSCSPISGHRSVSWYQQTPGQGLQFLFEYFSETQRNKGNFPGRFSGRQFSNSRSEMNVSTLELGDSALYLCASSLAGLTRQETQYFGPGTRLLVL.